The 23 T cell receptor beta chains below were found in one sample sequenced in a study of shared clonotypes between healthy human individuals. This table comes from immunoSEQ multiplex PCR, and its TCRdb copy is limited to in-frame clones, with some not included. The sample has around 1.9 million clones, 80% to 95% seen once. Naive CD8 isolation took CD45RO-negative cells positively selected for CCR7 and excluded terminally differentiated effector memory CD45RA+ cells. Input material: naive CD8+ T cells from PBMCs. The receptors were sampled from a man younger than 35 in good health. Some clones in this sample may be carry-over from other donors' samples.

A remark on this clone: The same CDR3 is also encoded by other DNA sequences in this sample. The chain couples TRBV7-9 to TRBJ2-6, with D possibly called TRBD1 or TRBD2 (5 bases each). This CDR3 is built from 15 residues. The germline V gene encodes CDR1 SEHNR and CDR2 FQNEAQ (reference sequence). Trimming took off 1 base at V and 4 bases at J, with 8 bases between the two ends. CDR3 DNA: TGTGCCAGCAGCTTAGTCGGGGCCGGGGCCAACGTCCTGACTTTC. It encodes CASSLVGAGANVLTF.

The CDR3 loop reads CASSMGARQFF. The CDR3 coding sequence is TGCGCCAGCAGTATGGGGGCTAGGCAGTTCTTC. V and J are TRBV10-2 and TRBJ2-1, with D possibly matching TRBD1 (6 bases). Germline values: CDR1 WSHSY, CDR2 SAAADI. Trimming took off 5 bases at V and 12 bases at J, with 11 bases between the two ends. This CDR3 comprises 11 residues.

The V and J genes are TRBV6-5 and TRBJ2-5, with 8 bases matching TRBD2. Trimming at V came to 6 bases and at J to 5 bases, leaving 8 bases not matched to a gene. Germline V gene sequence: CDR1 MNHEY, CDR2 SVGAGI. The CDR3 is made up of 14 amino acids. Here the CDR3 reads CASSPGRVDETQYF. CDR3 nucleotide sequence: TGTGCCAGCAGCCCCGGGAGGGTAGATGAGACCCAGTACTTC.

V and J are TRBV4-2 and TRBJ2-7, with TRBD2 matching 8 bases. The trim removed 4 bases at V and 4 bases at J, leaving 3 bases unmatched. This CDR3 has 13 residues. Germline CDR1 LGHNA, CDR2 YNFKEQ. The CDR3 coding sequence is TGTGCCAGCAGCCTCCGACTAGCGTACGAGCAGTACTTC. Its translation: CASSLRLAYEQYF.

V is TRBV6-5 and J is TRBJ2-5; D ambiguous. CDR1 and CDR2 from the germline V gene are MNHEY and SVGAGI. V was clipped by 6 bases and J by 4 bases, with 15 bases between them. The CDR3 extends over 14 amino acids. This CDR3 is CASSPDPDRETQYF. The CDR3 DNA follows: TGTGCCAGCAGCCCCGACCCGGACCGAGAGACCCAGTACTTC.

The chain links TRBV4-2 to TRBJ1-2; D perhaps matches TRBD1 (6 bases). V was pared by 3 bases and J by 0 bases, with 8 bases between. Germline CDR1 reads LGHNA; CDR2 reads YNFKEQ. This CDR3 spans 14 amino acids. In DNA form, the CDR3 reads TGTGCCAGCAGCCAGGGGACATCTAACTATGGCTACACCTTC. It codes for CASSQGTSNYGYTF.

The V and J genes are TRBV9 and TRBJ2-7, with 11 positions matching TRBD1. Unmatched junction bases numbered 2, after V lost 3 bases and J lost 6 bases. From germline, CDR1 is SGDLS and CDR2 YYNGEE. The CDR3 covers 13 residues. CDR3 nucleotide sequence: TGTGCCAGCAGCGGTGGGACAGGGGGCGAGCAGTACTTC. It is translated as CASSGGTGGEQYF.

The chain joins TRBV6-1 to TRBJ2-2, with D uncertain. The V end was cut by 10 bases, the J end by 4 bases, with 13 bases between. The CDR3 totals 13 residues. CDR1 is MNHNS, CDR2 SASEGT, per germline. CDR3 nucleotide sequence: TGTGCCACCCGGACGACGAGCACCGGGGAGCTGTTTTTT. The encoded protein is CATRTTSTGELFF.

V gene TRBV15 combines with J gene TRBJ2-3; D is unresolved. Germline V CDR1 and CDR2: LNHNV, YYDKDF (reference sequence). The length of the CDR3 is 12 residues. Trimming took off 6 bases at V and 6 bases at J, with 10 bases between the two ends. The CDR3 spells CATSRQTDTQYF. CDR3 nucleotide sequence: TGTGCCACCAGTAGGCAGACTGATACGCAGTATTTT.

This chain links TRBV28 with TRBJ2-7; D gene ambiguous. CDR1 MDHEN and CDR2 SYDVKM come from the germline V gene. V gave up 5 bases and J gave up 0 bases, with 14 bases separating them. This CDR3 contains 15 residues. CDR3 loop: CASSIPSASSYEQYF. DNA of the CDR3: TGTGCCAGCAGTATCCCCTCAGCAAGCTCCTACGAGCAGTACTTC.

This clone is a singleton in its sample. Other DNA sequences in this sample translate to the same CDR3. V usage is TRBV7-9 and J usage is TRBJ2-1, with D hard to call. The CDR3 consists of 12 residues. Germline assignment: CDR1 SEHNR and CDR2 FQNEAQ (reference sequence). Trimming shortened V by 1 base and J by 5 bases, and 3 bases separated the two germline ends. The CDR3 reads CASSLGDNEQFF. CDR3 in DNA: TGTGCCAGCAGCTTAGGCGACAATGAGCAGTTCTTC.

The rearrangement joins TRBV28 to TRBJ1-5, with D hard to call. Germline values: CDR1 MDHEN, CDR2 SYDVKM. The CDR3 runs to 12 residues. The CDR3, as DNA: TGTGCAACAGACCCTAGCAATCAGCCCCAGCATTTT. This translates into CATDPSNQPQHF.

A note on this clone: The same CDR3 is also encoded by other DNA sequences in this sample. The chain is built from TRBV14 and TRBJ2-5, with unresolved D. V gave up 0 bases and J gave up 5 bases, with 7 bases separating them. CDR1 is SGHDN, CDR2 FVKESK, per germline. The CDR3 loop spans 13 amino acids. This CDR3 reads CASSQDPRETQYF. CDR3 nucleotides: TGTGCCAGCAGCCAAGATCCACGGGAGACCCAGTACTTC.

In this sample, this clone turned up once. Other DNA sequences in the same sample also yield this CDR3. The chain couples TRBV28 to TRBJ2-7; 8 nucleotides align to TRBD2. Germline V gives CDR1 MDHEN, CDR2 SYDVKM. Trimming took 5 bases from V and 3 from J; bases not matched to a gene: 6. This CDR3 spans 14 amino acids. CDR3 region: CASSPLGTSYEQYF. For the CDR3, the DNA is TGTGCCAGCAGTCCCCTCGGGACTAGCTACGAGCAGTACTTC.

The chain has TRBV28 and TRBJ2-7; maybe TRBD2 (6 bases). The V end lost 5 bases, the J end lost 0 bases, and 17 bases lay between the germline ends. Germline CDR1 and CDR2: MDHEN and SYDVKM. The CDR3 loop spans 16 amino acids. The CDR3 bases are TGTGCCAGCAGTCCGGGGGATAACTGGGGCTCCTACGAGCAGTACTTC. Translated, it gives CASSPGDNWGSYEQYF.

This chain uses TRBV6-1 with TRBJ2-7, with TRBD2 matching 10 bases. The CDR3 is 13 amino acids. Trimming removed 6 bases from V and 6 bases from J; junction bases left unmatched: 5. The germline gives CDR1 MNHNS, CDR2 SASEGT. CDR3 in DNA: TGTGCCAGCAGCGTACTAGCGGGAAGCGAGCAGTACTTC. Its protein product is CASSVLAGSEQYF.

V gene TRBV4-3 combines with J gene TRBJ2-5, with unresolved D. V gave up 1 base and J gave up 5 bases, with 5 bases separating them. From germline, CDR1 is LGHNA and CDR2 YSLEER. This CDR3 is built from 12 residues. The CDR3 region is CASSQGRETQYF. CDR3 coding DNA: TGCGCCAGCAGCCAAGGAAGGGAGACCCAGTACTTC.

This chain connects TRBV9 to TRBJ2-7, with D possibly being TRBD1 (6 bases). The CDR3 consists of 13 residues. CDR1 SGDLS and CDR2 YYNGEE come from the germline V gene. V shed 4 bases and J shed 6 bases, with 14 bases lying between them. CDR3 sequence reads: CASSSVTGREQYF. As DNA, the CDR3 is TGTGCCAGCAGCTCCGTGACAGGTCGCGAGCAGTACTTC.

The V gene is TRBV10-1, the J gene TRBJ2-4; unclear D gene. Trimming took 2 bases from V and 2 from J, leaving 7 bases between them. The CDR3 is 14 residues long. CDR1 and CDR2 from the germline V gene are WNHNN and SYGVQD (reference sequence). The chain's CDR3 is CASSETDSKNIQYF. Written as DNA, the CDR3 is TGCGCCAGCAGTGAGACCGATTCCAAAAACATTCAGTACTTC.

The rearrangement joins TRBV11-2 to TRBJ1-1, with D possibly being TRBD1 (5 bases). The germline V and J ends were trimmed by 3 bases and 4 bases, with 12 bases remaining between them. The germline V gene has CDR1 SGHAT and CDR2 FQNNGV. This CDR3 spans 14 amino acids. CDR3 in amino acids: CASSFGPGGTEAFF. For the CDR3, the DNA is TGTGCCAGCAGCTTTGGCCCGGGGGGCACTGAAGCTTTCTTT.

The chain has TRBV5-8 and TRBJ1-5, with 8 bases that match TRBD1. Germline values: CDR1 SGHTS, CDR2 YDEGEE. The V gene end was trimmed by 4 bases and the J gene end by 7 bases; junction bases not matched to a gene: 10. This CDR3 comprises 15 residues. The CDR3 protein is CASSAGDRPIQPQHF. CDR3 bases: TGTGCCAGCAGCGCTGGGGACAGGCCGATCCAGCCCCAGCATTTT. The entire variable domain, with the rest obtained from reference TRBV5-8 and TRBJ1-5, is as follows: EAGVTQSPTHLIKTRGQQATLRCSPISGHTSVYWYQQALGLGLQFLLWYDEGEERNRGNFPPRFSGRQFPNYSSELNVNALELEDSALYLCASSAGDRPIQPQHFGDGTRLSIL.

This clone has just a few counts. The chain combines TRBV9 with TRBJ1-2; 7 bases map to TRBD1. Germline assignment: CDR1 SGDLS and CDR2 YYNGEE. The CDR3 is made up of 13 amino acids. J was trimmed by 4 bases and V by 4 bases; bases with no gene match: 4. Written as DNA, the CDR3 is TGTGCCAGCAGCAAATGGACAGGCTATGGCTACACCTTC. Its translation: CASSKWTGYGYTF.

The chain's CDR3 is CASSGGPGFNEQFF. CDR3 DNA sequence: TGTGCCAGTAGTGGGGGGCCTGGGTTCAATGAGCAGTTCTTC. This chain uses TRBV19 with TRBJ2-1; D tentatively fits TRBD1 or TRBD2 (6 bases each). V lost 5 bases and J lost 6, with 14 bases in between. Germline V gene lookup returns CDR1 LNHDA and CDR2 SQIVND (reference sequence). The CDR3 is made up of 14 amino acids.